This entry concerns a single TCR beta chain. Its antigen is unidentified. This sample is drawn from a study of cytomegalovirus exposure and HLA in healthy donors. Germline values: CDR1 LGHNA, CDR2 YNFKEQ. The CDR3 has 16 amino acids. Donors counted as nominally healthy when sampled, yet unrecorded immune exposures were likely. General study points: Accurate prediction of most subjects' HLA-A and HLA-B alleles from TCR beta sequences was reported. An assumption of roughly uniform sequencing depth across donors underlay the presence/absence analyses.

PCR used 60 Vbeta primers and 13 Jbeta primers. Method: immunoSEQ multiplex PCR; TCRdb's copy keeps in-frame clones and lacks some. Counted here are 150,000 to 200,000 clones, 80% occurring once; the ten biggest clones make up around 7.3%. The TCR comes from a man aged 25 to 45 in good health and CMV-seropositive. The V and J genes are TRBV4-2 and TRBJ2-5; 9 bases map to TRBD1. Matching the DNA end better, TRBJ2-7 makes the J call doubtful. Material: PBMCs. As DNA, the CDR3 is TGTGCCAGCAGCCAAGTCGGGGGACAGGGCTCCTACGAGCAGTACTTC. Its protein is CASSQVGGQGSYEQYF.